The present T cell receptor beta chain was sequenced within a study of T cells in Graves' hyperthyroidism and ophthalmopathy. As for the study in general: Peripheral blood collection took place at initial diagnosis, before any treatment.

Germline CDR1 is DFQATT and CDR2 is SNEGSKA (reference sequence). The V end lost 4 bases, the J end lost 7 bases, and 19 bases lay between the germline ends. The CDR3 runs 14 residues. Across 18 months, stable Graves' hyperthyroidism was marked by no progression to ophthalmopathy. Study findings and constraints: Model output signaled ophthalmopathy a median approximately 6 months ahead of onset.

Amplified TCR beta CDR3 regions derived from RNA transcripts. The HTBI primer set was used in a first-round RT-PCR of the TCR CDR3. Each CDR3 protein is one row after TCRdb ran MiXCR on the multiplex PCR reads. The sample has around 690,000 distinct CDR3 sequences, around 16% seen once; the top ten hold around 16%. In its sample, this clonotype was seen many times. Its antigen is as yet unknown. Material: blood. The V call is TRBV20-1, the J call TRBJ1-1; TRBD1 is a possible D gene (5 bases). This receptor was obtained from a man aged 45-65 years with Graves' hyperthyroidism. CDR3 region: CSAKRDSFSGEAFF. CDR3 nucleotides: TGCAGTGCTAAAAGAGACAGCTTCTCTGGTGAAGCTTTCTTT.